One and the same sample provided the 19 T cell receptor beta chains below, sequenced in a study of blood T cell repertoires in COVID-19. Measured with immunoSEQ multiplex PCR; TCRdb has only the in-frame clones, and not every one. The sample has fewer than 35,000 clones, 80% to 90% seen once. The sequencing sample was made of peripheral blood. Receptors were obtained from a woman older than 75 with active or convalescent COVID-19.

This clone was detected only once. The rearrangement joins TRBV27 to TRBJ1-1; unclear D gene. Trimming cost V 9 bases and J 4 bases, with 18 bases left between them. The CDR3 covers 14 residues. Germline assignment: CDR1 MNHEY and CDR2 SMNVEV (reference sequence). CDR3 coding DNA: TGTGCCAGTATACTCCGGAGCACGGCCACTGAAGCTTTCTTT. Its translation: CASILRSTATEAFF.

The rearrangement links TRBV30 to TRBJ2-2; D unclear. The germline V gene has CDR1 GTSNPN and CDR2 SVGIG (reference sequence). The CDR3 totals 12 residues. Deletions cut 2 bases from V and 6 bases from J, with 7 bases between. The CDR3 loop is CAWSPLSGELFF. CDR3 bases: TGTGCCTGGAGTCCCCTTTCCGGGGAGCTGTTTTTT.

The chain is built from TRBV2 and TRBJ1-2; D is perhaps TRBD1 (5 bases). Trimming took 4 bases from V and 5 from J, leaving 14 bases between them. CDR1 SNHLY and CDR2 FYNNEI come from the germline V gene. This CDR3 spans 14 amino acids. CDR3 region: CASSVIVGPYGYTF. CDR3 DNA sequence: TGTGCCAGCAGTGTGATCGTGGGGCCATATGGCTACACCTTC.

V and J are TRBV15 and TRBJ1-1; 9 bases match TRBD1. Germline V gene lookup returns CDR1 LNHNV and CDR2 YYDKDF (reference sequence). After removal of 6 bases from V and 0 bases from J, the junction contained 8 bases not matched to a gene. The CDR3 is 16 residues long. The DNA for the CDR3 is TGTGCCACCAGGAAACAGGGGGCCACAGTGAACACTGAAGCTTTCTTT. Translating gives CATRKQGATVNTEAFF.

This clone was counted once. The chain joins TRBV5-1 to TRBJ2-7; 7 positions match TRBD1. The CDR3 runs 15 residues. Looked up from germline, CDR1 is SGHRS and CDR2 is YFSETQ. The V segment lost 1 base and the J segment 4 bases; nucleotides outside the gene matches: 8. The CDR3 DNA is TGCGCCAGCAGCTTGCAGGGACAGCCGTCATACGAGCAGTACTTC. It is translated as CASSLQGQPSYEQYF.

V is TRBV30 and J is TRBJ2-7; 8 bases map to TRBD1. Germline V gives CDR1 GTSNPN, CDR2 SVGIG (reference sequence). The CDR3 totals 14 residues. The trim removed 0 bases at V and 5 bases at J, leaving 6 bases unmatched. For the CDR3, the DNA is TGTGCCTGGAGTGTAGGTCAGGGGGCCCACGAGCAGTACTTC. Protein: CAWSVGQGAHEQYF.

The genes are TRBV6-5 and TRBJ2-7; D is undetermined. From germline, CDR1 is MNHEY and CDR2 SVGAGI. This CDR3 is 15 amino acids long. V shed 4 bases and J shed 4 bases, with 17 bases lying between them. The CDR3 sequence is CASSLSSSSWYEQYF. The CDR3 region has the DNA TGTGCCAGCAGTTTAAGCTCCTCAAGCTGGTACGAGCAGTACTTC.

The rearrangement links TRBV10-3 to TRBJ1-5; the match to TRBD1 covers 8 bases. Per the germline V gene, CDR1 is ENHRY and CDR2 is SYGVKD. V was pared by 6 bases and J by 4 bases, with 2 bases of the junction left unmatched. The CDR3 has 13 amino acids. Written as DNA, the CDR3 is TGTGCCATCAGGGGACAGGAAAATCAGCCCCAGCATTTT. Its protein is CAIRGQENQPQHF.

The chain links TRBV6-6 to TRBJ2-2; TRBD2 matches 9 bases. Germline CDR1 MNHNY, CDR2 SVGAGI (reference sequence). V shed 4 bases, J shed 2 bases, and the junction held 2 bases outside the gene matches. This CDR3 has 15 amino acids. The CDR3 protein is CASSLTSGNTGELFF. CDR3 DNA: TGTGCCAGCAGTTTGACTAGCGGTAACACCGGGGAGCTGTTTTTT.

The chain uses TRBV19 and TRBJ2-3, with D possibly matching TRBD2 (5 bases). The CDR3 covers 15 residues. CDR1 and CDR2 (germline): LNHDA, SQIVND (reference sequence). The V end was cut by 9 bases, the J end by 6 bases, with 22 bases between. The CDR3 spells CASSERDDGRDTQYF. The CDR3 DNA reads as TGTGCCAGCTCCGAGAGGGATGACGGCAGGGATACGCAGTATTTT.

This clone was observed a single time. The chain combines TRBV7-3 with TRBJ2-7; a weak D match, TRBD2 (5 bases). The CDR3 runs 13 residues. The germline V and J ends were trimmed by 0 bases and 12 bases, with 15 bases remaining between them. CDR1 is SGHTA, CDR2 FQGTGA, per germline. In DNA form, the CDR3 reads TGTGCCAGCAGCTTAACGGATCGAGGGAGTCGGTACTTC. Its translation: CASSLTDRGSRYF.

The chain carries TRBV3-1 (or the pseudogene TRBV3-2) and TRBJ2-3, with TRBD2 matching over 12 bases. Trimming removed 2 bases from V and 5 bases from J; junction bases left unmatched: 5. This CDR3 is 16 amino acids long. CDR1 is LGHDT, CDR2 YNNKEL, per germline (reference sequence). CDR3 residues: CASSQPSGGAKDTQYF. The CDR3 DNA reads TGTGCCAGCAGCCAACCTAGCGGGGGGGCCAAAGATACGCAGTATTTT.

The V call is TRBV5-1, the J call TRBJ1-6, with unresolved D. This CDR3 contains 15 residues. CDR1 and CDR2 from the germline V gene are SGHRS and YFSETQ. V was clipped by 4 bases and J by 7 bases, with 15 bases between them. In DNA form, the CDR3 reads TGCGCCAGCAGCCGCGGGGTCAAAAACAATTCACCCCTCCACTTT. Protein sequence: CASSRGVKNNSPLHF.

This chain joins TRBV7-3 and TRBJ2-4; maybe TRBD1 (5 bases). The ends were cut back, 4 bases at V and 5 bases at J, with 9 bases in the middle. The CDR3 consists of 13 residues. Germline V gene data show CDR1 as SGHTA and CDR2 as FQGTGA. CDR3 in amino acids: CASSYTGENIQYF. CDR3 sequence (DNA): TGTGCCAGCAGCTACACAGGTGAAAACATTCAGTACTTC.

The CDR3 nucleotides are TGTGCCACCAACCCCCGGACAGGGCAAGAGACCCAGTACTTC. It encodes CATNPRTGQETQYF. The rearrangement joins TRBV2 to TRBJ2-5; 8 bases match TRBD1. The CDR3 consists of 14 residues. The germline V gene encodes CDR1 SNHLY and CDR2 FYNNEI. Losses at the gene ends were 10 bases for V and 2 bases for J; bases not matched to a gene: 9.

The chain combines TRBV28 with TRBJ2-2; the D gene is possibly TRBD1 (5 bases). The ends were cut back, 1 base at V and 5 bases at J, with 11 bases in the middle. This CDR3 region has 15 residues. CDR1 and CDR2 from the germline V gene are MDHEN and SYDVKM. The CDR3 region has the DNA TGTGCCAGCAGTTTATTCCCAGGGAATACCGGGGAGCTGTTTTTT. It encodes CASSLFPGNTGELFF.

The chain combines TRBV19 with TRBJ1-5; a weak D match, TRBD1 (5 bases). The CDR3 has 18 residues. The V and J ends lost 5 bases and 2 bases respectively, with 22 bases between them. Germline CDR1 LNHDA, CDR2 SQIVND (reference sequence). Here the CDR3 DNA reads TGTGCCAGTAGTGTAATGGGCCAGGGTAGGTCCGGCAATCAGCCCCAGCATTTT. As protein: CASSVMGQGRSGNQPQHF.

This clone was seen only once. The gene calls are TRBV19 and TRBJ2-5, with D unclear. V was trimmed by 4 bases and J by 1 base, leaving 10 bases between them. The germline V gene encodes CDR1 LNHDA and CDR2 SQIVND (reference sequence). The CDR3 is made up of 14 amino acids. CDR3 in amino acids: CASSTGGVQETQYF. CDR3 coding DNA: TGTGCCAGTAGTACTGGCGGAGTCCAAGAGACCCAGTACTTC.

V usage is TRBV5-4 and J usage is TRBJ1-2; 10 bases map to TRBD1. Germline V CDR1 and CDR2: SGHNT, YYREEE (reference sequence). V gave up 4 bases and J gave up 4 bases; unmatched junction bases: 13. This CDR3 is built from 17 residues. This CDR3 reads CASSQSPRTGGLYGYTF. The CDR3, as DNA: TGTGCCAGCAGCCAGAGCCCCAGGACAGGGGGACTCTATGGCTACACCTTC.